This TCR beta chain was captured by sequencing in a study of blood T cell repertoires in COVID-19. Clones were sequenced by immunoSEQ multiplex PCR, and TCRdb holds only the in-frame ones, with some missing. Of about 100,000 clones listed, 75% to 95% are singletons. This clone was observed a single time. Trimming cost V 6 bases and J 0 bases; bases outside gene matches: 12. The CDR3 is 19 amino acids. Germline CDR1 MDHEN, CDR2 SYDVKM. Sequencing used peripheral blood. The chain uses TRBV28 and TRBJ2-1, with 12 bases lining up with TRBD2. The clonotype comes from a woman aged 25-40 years with acute or convalescent COVID-19. The DNA for the CDR3 is TGTGCCAGCAGCTCAGTTCGACTAGCGGGGGATTACTCCTACAATGAGCAGTTCTTC. Its translation is CASSSVRLAGDYSYNEQFF.